This record concerns one T cell receptor beta chain sequence. The antigen is not known. Assembly of TCR beta libraries relied on iRepertoire HTBI primers together with Arm-PCR of CDR3 regions. TCRdb re-analysed the multiplex PCR reads in MiXCR, keeping a single row per CDR3 protein. The sample shows roughly 440,000 distinct CDR3 sequences, 16% of them seen only once. This sample is drawn from a study of regulatory T cells in long-lasting Graves disease. Overall study findings and caveats: Few sampled subjects may have lowered accuracy.

Time point here: newly diagnosed GD, antithyroid drugs for less than 3 months. PBMC RNA served as the TCR library source. The same data also went into a second study, on T cells in Graves' hyperthyroidism and ophthalmopathy. That study adds: Most clonotypes expanded in thyroid above 0.001 were likewise present in blood.

The sequence derives from a woman aged 18-35 years with Graves disease. The material was peripheral blood mononuclear cells (PBMCs), obtained at new diagnosis, from a patient treated with antithyroid drugs.

CDR3 protein: CASSLNRETEAFF. The CDR3 DNA reads as TGTGCCAGCAGCTTAAACCGGGAGACTGAAGCTTTCTTT. This sequence joins TRBV7-3 and TRBJ1-1; D is uncertain. The germline gives CDR1 SGHTA, CDR2 FQGTGA. Trimming removed 1 base at V and 5 bases at J, with 8 bases between. The CDR3 has 13 residues.